The 16 T cell receptor beta chains reported below all come from one sample, sequenced in a study of naive and memory T cell subsets. Both TRBC1 and TRBC2 were covered by a beta constant-region primer of two equimolar oligonucleotides. Each CDR3 protein is one row after TCRdb ran MiXCR on the UMI-ligation and nested PCR reads. Of 150,000 or so distinct CDR3 sequences in the sample, over 15% were seen once. Material: naive CD4+ T cells from blood. The source is a human donor in good health.

This clonotype has only a few counts. V usage is TRBV5-1 and J usage is TRBJ1-2, with 8 nucleotides matching TRBD1. The germline CDR1 and CDR2 sequences are SGHRS and YFSETQ. The ends lost 2 bases at V and 9 bases at J; junction bases unmatched: 6. CDR3 length: 13 residues. CDR3 protein: CASSFDGQGSYTF. CDR3 nucleotides: TGCGCCAGCAGCTTTGACGGACAGGGAAGCTACACCTTC.

This clonotype was counted a few times. The chain uses TRBV7-2 and TRBJ2-3, with D maybe TRBD1 (6 bases). The CDR3 contains 14 residues. CDR1 SGHTA and CDR2 FQGNSA come from the germline V gene. Trimming stripped 6 bases from V and 1 base from J, with 11 bases between. CDR3: CASRGAGGTDTQYF. The CDR3 DNA follows: TGTGCCAGCAGGGGAGCAGGGGGCACAGATACGCAGTATTTT.

The V and J genes are TRBV7-2 and TRBJ2-1, with D perhaps TRBD1 (6 bases). The CDR3 is 13 amino acids. Germline CDR1 and CDR2: SGHTA and FQGNSA. V lost 5 bases to trimming and J lost 9 bases, with 14 bases between them. The CDR3 here is CASSLSRGSEQFF. In nucleotides, the CDR3 is TGTGCCAGCAGCCTTTCCAGGGGATCTGAGCAGTTCTTC.

This chain uses TRBV29-1 with TRBJ2-5; 7 positions match TRBD1. Germline CDR1 SQVTM, CDR2 ANQGSEA. The CDR3 loop spans 12 amino acids. Unmatched junction bases numbered 5, after V lost 6 bases and J lost 4 bases. The CDR3 loop is CSVMGQSETQYF. DNA of the CDR3: TGCAGCGTAATGGGACAGTCAGAGACCCAGTACTTC. The whole variable domain, remainder taken from reference TRBV29-1 and TRBJ2-5, is SAVISQKPSRDICQRGTSLTIQCQVDSQVTMMFWYRQQPGQSLTLIATANQGSEATYESGFVIDKFPISRPNLTFSTLTVSNMSPEDSSIYLCSVMGQSETQYFGPGTRLLVL.

Many counts were recorded for this clonotype. The chain recombines TRBV4-3 with TRBJ2-1; no clear D. Deletions cut 0 bases from V and 2 bases from J, with 8 bases between. The CDR3 is made up of 15 amino acids. Per the germline V gene, CDR1 is LGHNA and CDR2 is YSLEER. The CDR3 region has the DNA TGCGCCAGCAGCCAAGAAGGATCTACCTACAATGAGCAGTTCTTC. This translates into CASSQEGSTYNEQFF.

There are a few counts of this clonotype. The rearrangement joins TRBV20-1 to TRBJ2-7; D tentatively reads TRBD1 or TRBD2 (7 bases each). The CDR3 is 17 residues long. V shed 5 bases and J shed 4 bases, with 27 bases lying between them. Germline CDR1 reads DFQATT; CDR2 reads SNEGSKA (reference sequence). The CDR3 nucleotides read TGCAGTGCTGGCGGGAGTGGGCGGCGGCAGGGGGTTTACGAGCAGTACTTC. This gives the protein CSAGGSGRRQGVYEQYF.

This clonotype was counted between two and nine times. The chain combines TRBV7-9 with TRBJ2-5; TRBD1 matches at 9 bases. V gave up 1 base and J gave up 2 bases; unmatched junction bases: 2. Germline V gene sequence: CDR1 SEHNR, CDR2 FQNEAQ (reference sequence). The CDR3 sequence is 15 residues long. CDR3 DNA: TGTGCCAGCAGCTTAGGGGACAGGGCACAAGAGACCCAGTACTTC. Translated: CASSLGDRAQETQYF. The complete variable domain, with remaining parts taken from reference TRBV7-9 and TRBJ2-5, reads DTGVSQNPRHKITKRGQNVTFRCDPISEHNRLYWYRQTLGQGPEFLTYFQNEAQLEKSRLLSDRFSAERPKGSFSTLEIQRTEQGDSAMYLCASSLGDRAQETQYFGPGTRLLVL.

This clonotype was counted ten times or more. This rearrangement joins TRBV29-1 to TRBJ2-7, with 9 bases aligning to TRBD1. J was trimmed by 6 bases and V by 1 base; bases with no gene match: 7. This CDR3 is built from 14 residues. Germline assignment: CDR1 SQVTM and CDR2 ANQGSEA. This CDR3 is CSVEVTGGRIEQYF. CDR3 in DNA: TGCAGCGTTGAAGTAACAGGGGGCAGGATCGAGCAGTACTTC.

V usage is TRBV11-2 and J usage is TRBJ2-5; D may be TRBD2 (6 bases). The CDR3 loop spans 15 amino acids. CDR1 is SGHAT, CDR2 FQNNGV, per germline. The V and J ends lost 2 bases and 3 bases respectively, with 13 bases between them. CDR3 loop: CASSLMSWGEETQYF. The CDR3 coding sequence is TGTGCCAGCAGCTTAATGAGTTGGGGGGAAGAGACCCAGTACTTC.

The rearrangement uses TRBV18 and TRBJ1-2, with a weak D call TRBD1 (6 bases). The CDR3 is made up of 17 amino acids. The V end lost 3 bases, the J end lost 2 bases, and 19 bases lay between the germline ends. Per the germline V gene, CDR1 is KGHSH and CDR2 is LQKENI. CDR3 DNA sequence: TGTGCCAGCTCACCCTCCACTCAAGGGACACCCAACTATGGCTACACCTTC. Amino acids: CASSPSTQGTPNYGYTF.

V is TRBV5-6 and J is TRBJ2-5; TRBD2 aligns across 10 bases. With V trimmed by 4 bases and J by 2 bases, 11 bases remained unmatched. The V gene's germline CDR1 is SGHDT and CDR2 YYEEEE. The CDR3 is 17 residues long. CDR3 in DNA: TGTGCCAGCAGCCGACGGACTAGCGGAAGCAAGCAAGAGACCCAGTACTTC. Residues: CASSRRTSGSKQETQYF.

V is TRBV28 and J is TRBJ1-6; D uncertain. CDR3 length: 14 amino acids. In germline, CDR1 is MDHEN, CDR2 SYDVKM. V lost 7 bases and J lost 5, with 12 bases in between. In DNA, the CDR3 is TGTGCCAGCACCCCGGGAACCAATAATTCACCCCTCCACTTT. As protein: CASTPGTNNSPLHF.

V is TRBV28 and J is TRBJ2-3; TRBD2 is a possible D gene (5 bases). CDR3 length: 12 residues. Germline loops: CDR1 MDHEN, CDR2 SYDVKM. The V end was cut by 6 bases, the J end by 7 bases, with 11 bases between. The CDR3 reads CASSYSGNTQYF. The CDR3 coding sequence is TGTGCCAGCAGCTACTCGGGGAATACGCAGTATTTT. Variable domain in full (rest from reference TRBV28 and TRBJ2-3): DVKVTQSSRYLVKRTGEKVFLECVQDMDHENMFWYRQDPGLGLRLIYFSYDVKMKEKGDIPEGYSVSREKKERFSLILESASTNQTSMYLCASSYSGNTQYFGPGTRLTVL.

The chain recombines TRBV19 with TRBJ2-2, with D possibly TRBD1 on 6 matching bases. Trimming shortened V by 7 bases and J by 1 base, and 16 bases separated the two germline ends. The CDR3 extends over 16 amino acids. Germline lookup yields CDR1 LNHDA and CDR2 SQIVND (reference sequence). CDR3 loop: CASKPTGQLNTGELFF. As DNA, the CDR3 is TGTGCCAGTAAGCCGACAGGACAATTGAACACCGGGGAGCTGTTTTTT.

This clonotype was detected only a few times. The CDR3 DNA reads TGTGCCAGCAGCTTCTTGGATGAGCAGTTCTTC. Its translation: CASSFLDEQFF. The chain has TRBV7-2 and TRBJ2-1, with D unclear. The CDR3 consists of 11 residues. Trimming took off 3 bases at V and 8 bases at J, with 5 bases between the two ends. Per the germline V gene, CDR1 is SGHTA and CDR2 is FQGNSA.

The sample holds many counts of this clonotype. The V and J genes are TRBV11-2 and TRBJ2-1; D unclear. Germline V gene sequence: CDR1 SGHAT, CDR2 FQNNGV. The CDR3 is 11 amino acids. The V end lost 6 bases, the J end lost 7 bases, and 7 bases lay between the germline ends. In DNA form, the CDR3 reads TGTGCCAGCAGTCTTCGGAATGAGCAGTTCTTC. Amino acid sequence: CASSLRNEQFF.